This T cell receptor (beta chain) was recorded in a study of blood T cells in healthy people across ages. Using a J-beta primer mix together with a sample-barcoded 5' primer, a second PCR was run for roughly 7 to 11 cycles. Each CDR3 protein gets one entry after TCRdb re-called the 5' RACE reads with MiXCR. The sample includes 850,000 or so distinct CDR3 sequences, less than 35% of them seen just once. Between the trimmed V and J ends, which lost 8 bases and 8 bases, there was a span of 19 bases. CDR3 length: 14 amino acids. Germline loops: CDR1 MNHEY, CDR2 SVGEGT. In its sample, this clonotype was seen many times.

The material sequenced was blood. The J gene is TRBJ2-1, the V gene TRBV6-2 or TRBV6-3; D perhaps matches TRBD2 (5 bases). The sequence was obtained from an elderly woman in good health. The CDR3 sequence: CASLASITSDEQFF. The CDR3, as DNA: TGTGCCAGCCTAGCTAGTATCACATCGGATGAGCAGTTCTTC.